What follows are 3 T cell receptor beta chains derived from one specimen sequenced in a study of T cell changes during pregnancy in multiple sclerosis. The repertoire was sequenced with immunoSEQ multiplex PCR; TCRdb's copy has only in-frame clones and lacks some. In the table there are tens of thousands of clones, about 90% of which are singletons. Specimen: peripheral blood, collected after pregnancy. These receptors all come from a female donor in good health, enrolled as a control in a pregnancy study.

The chain is built from TRBV27 and TRBJ2-3; TRBD2 matches 9 bases. The germline gives CDR1 MNHEY, CDR2 SMNVEV (reference sequence). The CDR3 covers 16 residues. Unmatched junction bases numbered 7, after V lost 2 bases and J lost 4 bases. CDR3 in amino acids: CASSLGLAGNPDTQYF. CDR3 DNA sequence: TGTGCCAGCAGTTTAGGTCTAGCGGGAAATCCAGATACGCAGTATTTT.

The chain carries TRBV5-6 and TRBJ1-1, with 7 bases matching TRBD1. This CDR3 region has 12 residues. V dropped 2 bases and J dropped 9; count of bases not matched to a gene: 4. Per the germline V gene, CDR1 is SGHDT and CDR2 is YYEEEE. The CDR3 nucleotides read TGTGCCAGCAGCTTCTTACAGGGGCAAGCTTTCTTT. Its protein product is CASSFLQGQAFF.

The genes are TRBV14 and TRBJ1-4; TRBD1 aligns across 11 bases. Germline V lookup: CDR1 SGHDN, CDR2 FVKESK. The length of the CDR3 is 19 residues. The ends lost 0 bases at V and 7 bases at J; junction bases unmatched: 13. As DNA, the CDR3 is TGTGCCAGCAGCCAAGATTGGGGCCTCGGACAGGGGGCGGGTGAAAAACTGTTTTTT. Protein: CASSQDWGLGQGAGEKLFF.